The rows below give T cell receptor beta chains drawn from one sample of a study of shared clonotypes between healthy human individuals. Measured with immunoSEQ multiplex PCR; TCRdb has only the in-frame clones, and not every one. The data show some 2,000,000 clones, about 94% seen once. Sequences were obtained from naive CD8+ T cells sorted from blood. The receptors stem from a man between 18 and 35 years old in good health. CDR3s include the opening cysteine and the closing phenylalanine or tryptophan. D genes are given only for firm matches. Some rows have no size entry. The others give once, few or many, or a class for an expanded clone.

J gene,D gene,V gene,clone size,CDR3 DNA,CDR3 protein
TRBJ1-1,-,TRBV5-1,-,TGCGCCAGCAGCTTGGATGGACTGACGCTTGAAGCTTTCTTT,CASSLDGLTLEAFF
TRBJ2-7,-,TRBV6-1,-,TGTGCCAGCAGTGAGGGGACGGTTACCTACGAGCAGTACTTC,CASSEGTVTYEQYF
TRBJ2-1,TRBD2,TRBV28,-,TGTGCCAGCAGTTTATTAGCGGGATCATACAATGAGCAGTTCTTC,CASSLLAGSYNEQFF
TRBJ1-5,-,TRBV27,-,TGTGCCAGCAGTTTAAGCCTGGGGGAGAGCAATCAGCCCCAGCATTTT,CASSLSLGESNQPQHF
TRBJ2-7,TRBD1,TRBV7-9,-,TGTGCCAGCAGGCCCACGCGGGACAGGGAGACGAAGGTCTCCTACGAGCAGTACTTC,CASRPTRDRETKVSYEQYF
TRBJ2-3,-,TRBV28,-,TGTGCCAGCAGTTTGGGGGACTCAGTCACAGATACGCAGTATTTT,CASSLGDSVTDTQYF
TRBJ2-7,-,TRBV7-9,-,TGTGCCAGCAGCCCTTACAGGGAATACGAGCAGTACTTC,CASSPYREYEQYF
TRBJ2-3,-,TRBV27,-,TGTGCCAGCAGTTCCATCACAGATACGCAGTATTTT,CASSSITDTQYF
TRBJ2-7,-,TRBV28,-,TGTGCCAGCAGTTTCTGGGATTTCTCCTACGAGCAGTACTTC,CASSFWDFSYEQYF
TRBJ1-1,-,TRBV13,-,TGTGCCAGCAGCTTAGGCCTAAGAGCGACTGAAGCTTTCTTT,CASSLGLRATEAFF
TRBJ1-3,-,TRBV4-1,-,TGCGCCAGCAGCCTCGGGGGCGACTCTGGAAACACCATATATTTT,CASSLGGDSGNTIYF
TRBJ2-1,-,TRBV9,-,TGTGCCAGCAGCGTGGGTGCAAGCTCCTACAATGAGCAGTTCTTC,CASSVGASSYNEQFF
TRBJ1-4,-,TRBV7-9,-,TGTGCCAGCAGCTTAGCGACGGGCGGTTATGAAAAACTGTTTTTT,CASSLATGGYEKLFF
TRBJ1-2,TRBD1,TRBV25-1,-,TGTGCCAGCAGTTGGACAGGGTCGGATGGCTACACCTTC,CASSWTGSDGYTF
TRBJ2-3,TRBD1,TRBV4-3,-,TGCGCCAGCAGCCAAGGTATAACAGGGGCCCGCACAGATACGCAGTATTTT,CASSQGITGARTDTQYF
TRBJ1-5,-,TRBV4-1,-,TGCGCCAGCAGCCAAGATATCGGGGCTCAGCCCCAGCATTTT,CASSQDIGAQPQHF
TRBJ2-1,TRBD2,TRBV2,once,TGTGCCAGCAGTGAAGGGGCGGGGGGCTACGATGGTGAGCAGTTCTTC,CASSEGAGGYDGEQFF
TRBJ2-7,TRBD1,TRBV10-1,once,TGCGCCAGCAGTGAGGGGACAGGGGGATACGAGCAGTACTTC,CASSEGTGGYEQYF
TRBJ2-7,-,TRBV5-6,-,TGTGCCAGCAGCTTACCGCACATCTCCTCCTACGAGCAGTACTTC,CASSLPHISSYEQYF
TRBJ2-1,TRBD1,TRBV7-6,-,TGTGCCAGCAGCTTCGGACAGGGGATGTACAATGAGCAGTTCTTC,CASSFGQGMYNEQFF
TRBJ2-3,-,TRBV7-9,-,TGTGCCAGCAGCGTACCCCAAGGCACCATCAGGTACACAGATACGCAGTATTTT,CASSVPQGTIRYTDTQYF
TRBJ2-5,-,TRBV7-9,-,TGTGCCAGCAGCTTAATTCCTCAAGAGACCCAGTACTTC,CASSLIPQETQYF
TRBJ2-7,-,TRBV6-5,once,TGTGCCAGCAGTTACCGTAGAGTGGGACCTTCCTACGAGCAGTACTTC,CASSYRRVGPSYEQYF
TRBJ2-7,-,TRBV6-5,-,TGTGCCAGCAGTTACGTGGGGAGCTCCTACGAGCAGTACTTC,CASSYVGSSYEQYF